A single sample is the source of the 18 T cell receptor beta chains below, sequenced in a study of breast tumors, draining lymph nodes, adjacent tissues. Axillary draining lymph nodes of breast cancer patients supplied the node samples. In TCRdb, the multiplex PCR reads were re-called with MiXCR into one record per CDR3 protein. Of 150,000 to 200,000 distinct CDR3 sequences detected, approximately 33% appear once; the ten largest clones hold about 3.9%. Sample: axillary lymph node tissue. These receptors came from a female donor with breast cancer. Some clones in this sample may be carry-over from other donors' samples.

This clonotype was observed many times. The genes are TRBV20-1 and TRBJ1-4; a weak D match, TRBD1 (6 bases). The ends were cut back, 2 bases at V and 8 bases at J, with 12 bases in the middle. This CDR3 has 13 amino acids. The V gene's germline CDR1 is DFQATT and CDR2 SNEGSKA (reference sequence). CDR3 loop: CSARLVGGEKLFF. CDR3 nucleotide sequence: TGCAGTGCTAGATTGGTAGGGGGGGAAAAACTGTTTTTT.

About this clonotype: As the CDR3 is not closed by the conserved phenylalanine or tryptophan, this likely results from a read error. In DNA form, the CDR3 reads TGTACCAGCAGCTCGACAGGGAACAATTCACCCCTCCACTCT. Its translation is CTSSSTGNNSPLHS. The J gene is TRBJ1-6, the V gene TRBV7-2; 7 bases line up with TRBD1. Germline lookup yields CDR1 SGHTA and CDR2 FQGNSA. V shed 4 bases, J shed 7 bases, and the junction held 4 bases outside the gene matches. The CDR3 contains 14 residues.

The chain couples TRBV29-1 to TRBJ1-4, with no clear D. CDR3 size: 15 residues. With 1 base removed from V and 3 bases from J, the gap between germline ends came to 12 bases. Germline V lookup: CDR1 SQVTM, CDR2 ANQGSEA. CDR3: CSVEGTGGANEKLFF. The CDR3 nucleotides read TGCAGCGTTGAAGGGACGGGCGGAGCTAATGAAAAACTGTTTTTT. The variable domain in full, completed from reference TRBV29-1 and TRBJ1-4, reads SAVISQKPSRDICQRGTSLTIQCQVDSQVTMMFWYRQQPGQSLTLIATANQGSEATYESGFVIDKFPISRPNLTFSTLTVSNMSPEDSSIYLCSVEGTGGANEKLFFGSGTQLSVL.

This clonotype appeared a few times. Being one base from a much bigger clone, this may be a read error. This chain joins TRBV12-3 or TRBV12-4 and TRBJ1-2; the D is unclear. There are 11 residues in the CDR3. Trimming left V 5 bases short and J 8 bases short, with 9 bases between. The CDR3 sequence is CASSSSWGYTF. CDR3 coding DNA: TGTGCCAGCAGTAGCTCTTGGGGCTACACCTTC.

This clonotype came up a few times. Since a much larger clone is just one base distant, this may be a read error. The chain couples TRBV7-9 to TRBJ2-3; 7 bases are shared with TRBD2. The CDR3 totals 16 residues. The germline CDR1 and CDR2 sequences are SEHNR and FQNEAQ (reference sequence). Written as DNA, the CDR3 is TGTGCCAGCAGCTGGGCGGGACTACCTGTTAGGGATATGCAGTATTTT. This encodes CASSWAGLPVRDMQYF. Based on the CDR3 plus reference TRBV7-9 and TRBJ2-3, the full variable domain is DTGVSQNPRHKITKRGQNVTFRCDPISEHNRLYWYRQTLGQGPEFLTYFQNEAQLEKSRLLSDRFSAERPKGSFSTLEIQRTEQGDSAMYLCASSWAGLPVRDMQYFGPGTRLTVL.

This chain connects TRBV3-1 to TRBJ2-3; 11 nucleotides line up with TRBD2. The CDR3 runs to 16 residues. V lost 5 bases to trimming and J lost 4 bases; unmatched junction nucleotides: 8. Germline CDR1 and CDR2: LGHDT and YNNKEL (reference sequence). The CDR3 bases are TGTGCCAGCAGCGAGTGGGCTAGCGGGAGGCCAGATACGCAGTATTTT. Amino acids: CASSEWASGRPDTQYF.

The J gene is TRBJ1-6, the V gene TRBV19, with D possibly TRBD1 on 5 matching bases. Looked up from germline, CDR1 is LNHDA and CDR2 is SQIVND (reference sequence). Trimming took 4 bases from V and 2 from J, leaving 12 bases between them. This CDR3 contains 16 residues. The CDR3 region is CASSRVGVPYNSPLHF. In nucleotides, the CDR3 is TGTGCCAGTAGTAGGGTGGGGGTCCCCTATAATTCACCCCTCCACTTT.

This clonotype was detected ten times or more. The chain employs TRBV20-1 and TRBJ2-5, with 10 bases identical to TRBD2. The trim removed 6 bases at V and 5 bases at J, leaving 12 bases unmatched. CDR1 is DFQATT and CDR2 is SNEGSKA in the germline V gene (reference sequence). This CDR3 comprises 15 residues. The CDR3 region has the DNA TGCAGTGCCCAAAGCGGGAGGGCCCTCGGGGAGACCCAGTACTTC. It codes for CSAQSGRALGETQYF.

V usage is TRBV6-1 and J usage is TRBJ1-1; 7 bases fit TRBD1. V lost 4 bases and J lost 0; bases outside the gene matches: 5. CDR1 is MNHNS, CDR2 SASEGT, per germline. CDR3 length equals 15 residues. The CDR3 is CASSGRTGMNTEAFF. The CDR3 DNA sequence: TGTGCCAGCAGTGGACGGACAGGTATGAACACTGAAGCTTTCTTT.

This clonotype was picked up many times. V usage is TRBV20-1 and J usage is TRBJ2-1; possibly TRBD1 or TRBD2 for D (6 bases each). Germline V gene lookup returns CDR1 DFQATT and CDR2 SNEGSKA (reference sequence). V lost 6 bases to trimming and J lost 8 bases, with 23 bases between them. The CDR3 is made up of 15 amino acids. The CDR3 DNA follows: TGCAGTGCAAACCTCGTTGGGGGGCGTTGGGATGAGCAGTTCTTC. As protein: CSANLVGGRWDEQFF.

Many counts were recorded for this clonotype. The chain has TRBV7-3 and TRBJ1-6; D gene uncertain. This CDR3 has 13 amino acids. Germline CDR1 is SGHTA and CDR2 is FQGTGA. Trimming left V 2 bases short and J 8 bases short, with 7 bases between. DNA of the CDR3: TGTGCCAGCAGCTTAGATCTGGATTCACCCCTCCACTTT. Protein sequence: CASSLDLDSPLHF.

Concerning this clonotype itself: The junction departs from germline at one end; a sequencing error may be responsible. CDR3: CAGSEARRQVLRYGYTF. The CDR3 DNA sequence: TGTGCCGGCAGTGAAGCGCGCAGACAGGTGTTACGCTATGGCTACACCTTC. This chain links TRBV2 with TRBJ1-2; TRBD1 might be the D (6 bases). The CDR3 totals 17 residues. Germline CDR1 SNHLY, CDR2 FYNNEI. Variable domain in full (rest from reference TRBV2 and TRBJ1-2): EPEVTQTPSHQVTQMGQEVILRCVPISNHLYFYWYRQILGQKVEFLVSFYNNEISEKSEIFDDQFSVERPDGSNFTLKIRSTKLEDSAMYFCAGSEARRQVLRYGYTFGSGTRLTVV.

This clonotype has at least ten counts. The V and J genes are TRBV7-3 and TRBJ1-3; D remains unclear. The germline V and J ends were trimmed by 4 bases and 0 bases, with 13 bases remaining between them. The CDR3 has 16 amino acids. Germline V gives CDR1 SGHTA, CDR2 FQGTGA. The CDR3 region has the DNA TGTGCCAGCAGCTCTGGACCAGTAAGCTCTGGAAACACCATATATTTT. This encodes CASSSGPVSSGNTIYF.

This clonotype was seen many times. This chain joins TRBV20-1 and TRBJ1-6; no definite D call. CDR3 length: 14 amino acids. The ends were cut back, 1 base at V and 9 bases at J, with 13 bases in the middle. Per the germline V gene, CDR1 is DFQATT and CDR2 is SNEGSKA (reference sequence). CDR3 region: CSARGFEGSSPLHF. In DNA form, the CDR3 reads TGCAGTGCTAGAGGGTTCGAAGGGAGTTCACCCCTCCACTTT.

The chain has TRBV25-1 and TRBJ2-1; TRBD2 matches 13 bases. Germline V gene lookup returns CDR1 MGHDK and CDR2 SYGVNS. The J segment lost 1 base and the V segment lost 9 bases, leaving 3 bases of the junction unmatched. The CDR3 loop spans 15 amino acids. CDR3 DNA sequence: TGTGCCAGACTAGCGGGAGGGCCGTCCTACAATGAGCAGTTCTTC. Protein sequence: CARLAGGPSYNEQFF.

This clonotype was counted ten times or more. V usage is TRBV30 and J usage is TRBJ2-2; D is uncertain. CDR3 length: 12 amino acids. The germline V and J ends were trimmed by 5 bases and 3 bases, with 7 bases remaining between them. CDR1 and CDR2 (germline): GTSNPN, SVGIG (reference sequence). CDR3 in amino acids: CAWGTYTGELFF. DNA for the CDR3: TGTGCCTGGGGCACTTACACCGGGGAGCTGTTTTTT.

This clonotype was found many times. The chain employs TRBV7-9 and TRBJ1-3; TRBD1 is a possible D gene (5 bases). The germline CDR1 and CDR2 sequences are SEHNR and FQNEAQ (reference sequence). CDR3 length equals 15 residues. Trimming removed 1 base from V and 2 bases from J, with 9 bases in between. CDR3 sequence: CASSLGRVAGNTIYF. Here the CDR3 DNA reads TGTGCCAGCAGCTTAGGCAGGGTGGCTGGAAACACCATATATTTT.

This clonotype was detected once. As the CDR3 is not closed by the conserved phenylalanine or tryptophan, this likely results from a read error. This sequence joins TRBV7-7 and TRBJ2-5, with D tentatively TRBD2 (5 bases). Germline CDR1 SSHAT, CDR2 FNYEAQ (reference sequence). The CDR3 extends over 14 amino acids. CDR3 in amino acids: CASSLVLEGETQYL. The CDR3 DNA reads as TGTGCTAGCAGCTTAGTCTTAGAGGGAGAGACCCAGTACCTC.